The T cell receptor (beta chain) under discussion was sequenced for a study of early T cells in non-severe SARS-CoV-2 infection. Overall study context: Unsorted whole blood bulk RNA was sequenced, with unpaired chains.

Unique molecular identifiers were added to individual cDNA molecules. From the 5' RACE reads, TCRdb called clonotypes with MiXCR, one entry per CDR3 protein. Among some 30,000 distinct CDR3 sequences listed, about 4.6% were seen once. Study-wide results and limits: A preference for anti-spike CD8 responses marked VDJdb matching, which missed private and CD4 specificities.

This CDR3 contains 17 residues. The junction had 8 bases not matched to a gene; V was cut back by 3 bases and J by 1 base. CDR1 is SGHTA and CDR2 is FQGNSA in the germline V gene. This clonotype was counted a few times. Its specificity is not known. The genes are TRBV7-2 and TRBJ2-7, with 11 bases matching TRBD2. The sequenced material came from whole blood. This clonotype originated in an adult who was a healthcare worker with PCR-confirmed SARS-CoV-2 infection or an uninfected control (not recorded which). For the CDR3, the DNA is TGTGCCAGCAGCTTTGCGCCCGGGACTAGCGGTTCCTACGAGCAGTACTTC. Protein: CASSFAPGTSGSYEQYF.